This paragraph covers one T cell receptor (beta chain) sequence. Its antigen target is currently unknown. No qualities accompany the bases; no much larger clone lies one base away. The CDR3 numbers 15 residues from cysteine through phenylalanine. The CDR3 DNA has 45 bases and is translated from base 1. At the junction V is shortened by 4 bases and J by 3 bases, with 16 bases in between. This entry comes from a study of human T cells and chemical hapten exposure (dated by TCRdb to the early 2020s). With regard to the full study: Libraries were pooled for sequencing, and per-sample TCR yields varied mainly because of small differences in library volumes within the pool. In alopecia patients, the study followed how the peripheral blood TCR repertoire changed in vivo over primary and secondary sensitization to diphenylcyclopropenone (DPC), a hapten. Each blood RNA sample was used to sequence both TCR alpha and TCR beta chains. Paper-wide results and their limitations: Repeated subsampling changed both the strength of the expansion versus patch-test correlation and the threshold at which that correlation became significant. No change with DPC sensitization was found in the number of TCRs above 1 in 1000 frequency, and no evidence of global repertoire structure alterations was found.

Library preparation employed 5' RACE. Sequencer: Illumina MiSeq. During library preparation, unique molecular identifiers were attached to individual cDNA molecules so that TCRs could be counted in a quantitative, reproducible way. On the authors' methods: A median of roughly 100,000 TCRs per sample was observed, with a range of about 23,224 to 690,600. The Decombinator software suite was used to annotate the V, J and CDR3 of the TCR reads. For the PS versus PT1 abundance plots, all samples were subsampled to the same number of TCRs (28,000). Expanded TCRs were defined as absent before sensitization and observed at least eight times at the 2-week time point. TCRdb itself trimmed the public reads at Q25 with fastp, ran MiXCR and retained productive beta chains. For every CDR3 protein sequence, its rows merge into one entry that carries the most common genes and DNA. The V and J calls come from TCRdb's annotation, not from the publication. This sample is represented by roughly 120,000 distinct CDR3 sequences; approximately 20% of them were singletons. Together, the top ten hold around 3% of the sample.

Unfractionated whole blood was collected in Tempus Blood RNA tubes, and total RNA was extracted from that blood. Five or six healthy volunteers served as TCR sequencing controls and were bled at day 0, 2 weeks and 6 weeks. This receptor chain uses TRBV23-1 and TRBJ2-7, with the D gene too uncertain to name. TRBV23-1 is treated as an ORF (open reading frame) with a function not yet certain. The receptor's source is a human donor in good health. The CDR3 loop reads CASSRMVRPGYEQYF. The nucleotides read TGCGCCAGCAGTCGAATGGTACGACCCGGCTACGAGCAGTACTTC.